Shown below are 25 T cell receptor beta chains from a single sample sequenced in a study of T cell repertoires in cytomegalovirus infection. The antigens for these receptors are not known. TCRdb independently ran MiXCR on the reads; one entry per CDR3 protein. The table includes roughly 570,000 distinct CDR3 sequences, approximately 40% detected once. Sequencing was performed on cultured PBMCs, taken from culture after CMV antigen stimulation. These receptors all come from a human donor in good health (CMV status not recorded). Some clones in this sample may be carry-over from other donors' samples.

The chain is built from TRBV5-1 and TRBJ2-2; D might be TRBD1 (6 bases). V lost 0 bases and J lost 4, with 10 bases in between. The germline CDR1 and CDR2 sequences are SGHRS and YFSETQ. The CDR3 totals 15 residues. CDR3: CASSLDTGSTGELFF. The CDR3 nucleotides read TGCGCCAGCAGCTTGGATACAGGGAGCACCGGGGAGCTGTTTTTT.

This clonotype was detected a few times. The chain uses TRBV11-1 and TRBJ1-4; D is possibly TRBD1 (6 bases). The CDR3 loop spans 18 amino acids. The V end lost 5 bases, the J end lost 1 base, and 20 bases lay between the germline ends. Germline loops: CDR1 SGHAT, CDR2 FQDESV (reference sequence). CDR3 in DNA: TGTGCCAGCAGCCGTGGGACATATCCCCGAGGAACTAATGAAAAACTGTTTTTT. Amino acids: CASSRGTYPRGTNEKLFF.

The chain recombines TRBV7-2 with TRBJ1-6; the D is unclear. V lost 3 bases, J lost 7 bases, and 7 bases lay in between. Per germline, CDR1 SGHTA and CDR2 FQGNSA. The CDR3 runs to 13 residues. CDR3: CASSLDGNSPLHF. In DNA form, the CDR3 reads TGTGCCAGCAGCTTGGACGGGAATTCACCCCTCCACTTT.

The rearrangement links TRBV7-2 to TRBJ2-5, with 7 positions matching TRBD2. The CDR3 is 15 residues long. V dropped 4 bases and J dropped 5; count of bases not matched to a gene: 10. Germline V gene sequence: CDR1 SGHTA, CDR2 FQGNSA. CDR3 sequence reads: CASSSPVGGGETQYF. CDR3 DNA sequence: TGTGCCAGCAGCTCCCCGGTTGGGGGGGGGGAGACCCAGTACTTC.

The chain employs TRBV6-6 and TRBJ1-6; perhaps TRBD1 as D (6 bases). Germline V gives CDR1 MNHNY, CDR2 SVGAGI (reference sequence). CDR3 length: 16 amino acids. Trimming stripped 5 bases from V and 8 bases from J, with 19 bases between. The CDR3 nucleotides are TGTGCCAGCAGTGTAGGGCGGGACAATGGACATTCACCCCTCCACTTT. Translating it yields CASSVGRDNGHSPLHF.

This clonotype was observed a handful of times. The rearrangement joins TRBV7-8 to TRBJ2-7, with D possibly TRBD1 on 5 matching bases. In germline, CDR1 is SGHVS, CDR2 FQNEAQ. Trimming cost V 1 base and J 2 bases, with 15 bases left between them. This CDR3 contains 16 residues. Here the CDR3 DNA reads TGTGCCAGCAGCTTAGTAAGACAGAGACCTACCTACGAGCAGTACTTC. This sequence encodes CASSLVRQRPTYEQYF.

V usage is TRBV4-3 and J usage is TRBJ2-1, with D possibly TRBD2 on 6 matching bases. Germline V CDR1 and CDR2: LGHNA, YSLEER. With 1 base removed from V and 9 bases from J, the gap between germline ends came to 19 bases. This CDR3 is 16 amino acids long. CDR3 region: CASSQVLGTSLGEQFF. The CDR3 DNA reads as TGCGCCAGCAGCCAAGTTCTAGGGACTTCTTTGGGTGAGCAGTTCTTC.

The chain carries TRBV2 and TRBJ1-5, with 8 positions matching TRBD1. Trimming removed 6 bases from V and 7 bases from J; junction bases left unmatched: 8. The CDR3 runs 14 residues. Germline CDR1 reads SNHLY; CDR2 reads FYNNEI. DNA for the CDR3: TGTGCCAGCAGCGCGGGACAGGAGGGCCAGCCCCAGCATTTT. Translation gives CASSAGQEGQPQHF.

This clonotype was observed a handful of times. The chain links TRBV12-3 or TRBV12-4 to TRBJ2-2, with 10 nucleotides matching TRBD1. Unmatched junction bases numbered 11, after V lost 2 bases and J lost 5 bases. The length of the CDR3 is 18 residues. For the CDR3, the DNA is TGTGCCAGCAGTTTATGGTCCGGGACAGGGGCTATGACCGGGGAGCTGTTTTTT. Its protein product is CASSLWSGTGAMTGELFF.

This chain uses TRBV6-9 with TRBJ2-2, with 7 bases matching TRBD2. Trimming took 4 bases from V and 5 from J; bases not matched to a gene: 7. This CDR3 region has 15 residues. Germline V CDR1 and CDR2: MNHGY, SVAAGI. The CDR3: CASSWTQRETGELFF. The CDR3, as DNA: TGTGCCAGCAGTTGGACCCAGCGGGAAACCGGGGAGCTGTTTTTT.

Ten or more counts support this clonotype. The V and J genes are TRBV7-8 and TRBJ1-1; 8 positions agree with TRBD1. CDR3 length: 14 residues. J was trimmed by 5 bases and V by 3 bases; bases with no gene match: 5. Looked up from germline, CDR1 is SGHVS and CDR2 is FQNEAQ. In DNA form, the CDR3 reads TGTGCCAGCAGCTTCGACAGGGGAGGGACTGAAGCTTTCTTT. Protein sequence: CASSFDRGGTEAFF.

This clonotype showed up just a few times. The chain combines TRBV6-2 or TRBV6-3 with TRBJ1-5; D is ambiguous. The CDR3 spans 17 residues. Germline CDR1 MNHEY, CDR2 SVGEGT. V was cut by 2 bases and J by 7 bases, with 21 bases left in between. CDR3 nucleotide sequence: TGTGCCAGCAGTTACCCCGAGACTAGGAAGGAGGAACAGCCCCAGCATTTT. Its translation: CASSYPETRKEEQPQHF.

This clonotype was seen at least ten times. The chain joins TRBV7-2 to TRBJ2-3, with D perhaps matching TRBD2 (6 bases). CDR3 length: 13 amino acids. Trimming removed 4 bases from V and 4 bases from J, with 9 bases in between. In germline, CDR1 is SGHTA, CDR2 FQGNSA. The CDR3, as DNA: TGTGCCAGCAGCTACCAGCGGGCAGATACGCAGTATTTT. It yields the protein CASSYQRADTQYF.

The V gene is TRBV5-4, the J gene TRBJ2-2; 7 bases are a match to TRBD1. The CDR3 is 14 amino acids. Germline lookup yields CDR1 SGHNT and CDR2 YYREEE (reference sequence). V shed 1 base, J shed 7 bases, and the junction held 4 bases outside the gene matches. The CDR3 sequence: CASSLTGAGGELFF. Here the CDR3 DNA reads TGTGCCAGCAGCTTGACAGGGGCTGGCGGGGAGCTGTTTTTT.

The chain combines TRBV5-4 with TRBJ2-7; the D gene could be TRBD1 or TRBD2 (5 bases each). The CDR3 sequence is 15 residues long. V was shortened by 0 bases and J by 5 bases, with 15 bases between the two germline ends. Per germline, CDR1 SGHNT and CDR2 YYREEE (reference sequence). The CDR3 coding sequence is TGTGCCAGCAGCTTGGATGGGGCAGGGAGCAACGAGCAGTACTTC. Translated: CASSLDGAGSNEQYF.

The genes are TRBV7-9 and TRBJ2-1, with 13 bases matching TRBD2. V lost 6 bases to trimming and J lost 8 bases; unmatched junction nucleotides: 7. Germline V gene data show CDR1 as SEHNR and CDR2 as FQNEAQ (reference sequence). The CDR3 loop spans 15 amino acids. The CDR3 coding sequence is TGTGCCAGCAGGACAACTAGCGGGAGGGCCGATGAGCAGTTCTTC. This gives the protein CASRTTSGRADEQFF.

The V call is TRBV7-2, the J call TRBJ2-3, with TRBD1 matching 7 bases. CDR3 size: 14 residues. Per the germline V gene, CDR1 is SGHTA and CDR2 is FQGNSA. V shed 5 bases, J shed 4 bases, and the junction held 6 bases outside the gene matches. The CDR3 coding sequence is TGTGCCAGCAGCCCAAGACAGGGCGCAGATACGCAGTATTTT. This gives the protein CASSPRQGADTQYF. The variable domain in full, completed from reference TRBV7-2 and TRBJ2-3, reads GAGVSQSPSNKVTEKGKDVELRCDPISGHTALYWYRQSLGQGLEFLIYFQGNSAPDKSGLPSDRFSAERTGGSVSTLTIQRTQQEDSAVYLCASSPRQGADTQYFGPGTRLTVL.

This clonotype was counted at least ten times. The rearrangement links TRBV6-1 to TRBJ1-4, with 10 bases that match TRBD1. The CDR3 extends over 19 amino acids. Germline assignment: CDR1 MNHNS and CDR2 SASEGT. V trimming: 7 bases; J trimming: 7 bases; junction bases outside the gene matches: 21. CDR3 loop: CASMGTGAEKGSVPEKLFF. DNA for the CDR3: TGTGCCAGCATGGGGACAGGGGCCGAAAAGGGGTCCGTCCCTGAAAAACTGTTTTTT.

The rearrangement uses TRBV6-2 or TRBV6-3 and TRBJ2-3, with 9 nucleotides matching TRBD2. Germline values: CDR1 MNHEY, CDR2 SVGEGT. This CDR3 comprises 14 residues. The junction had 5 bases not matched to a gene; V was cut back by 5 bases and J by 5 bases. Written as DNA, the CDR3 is TGTGCCAGCAGTCCTAGCGGGAAAGGAGATACGCAGTATTTT. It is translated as CASSPSGKGDTQYF.

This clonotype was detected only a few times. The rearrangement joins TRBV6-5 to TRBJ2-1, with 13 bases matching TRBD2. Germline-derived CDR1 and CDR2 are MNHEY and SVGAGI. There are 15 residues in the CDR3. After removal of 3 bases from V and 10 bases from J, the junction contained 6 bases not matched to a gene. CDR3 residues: CASSYRTSGRGEQFF. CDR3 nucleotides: TGTGCCAGCAGTTATAGGACTAGCGGGAGAGGGGAGCAGTTCTTC.

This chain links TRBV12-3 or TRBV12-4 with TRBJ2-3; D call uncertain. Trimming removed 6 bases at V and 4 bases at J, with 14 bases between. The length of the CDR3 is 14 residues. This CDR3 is CASRRSDFSDTQYF. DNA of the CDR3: TGTGCCAGCAGAAGATCAGATTTCTCAGATACGCAGTATTTT.

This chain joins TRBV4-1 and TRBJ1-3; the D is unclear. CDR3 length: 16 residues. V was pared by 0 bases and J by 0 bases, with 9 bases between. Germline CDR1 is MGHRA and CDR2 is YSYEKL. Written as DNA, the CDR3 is TGCGCCAGCAGCCAAGATGACGGGCTCTCTGGAAACACCATATATTTT. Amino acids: CASSQDDGLSGNTIYF.

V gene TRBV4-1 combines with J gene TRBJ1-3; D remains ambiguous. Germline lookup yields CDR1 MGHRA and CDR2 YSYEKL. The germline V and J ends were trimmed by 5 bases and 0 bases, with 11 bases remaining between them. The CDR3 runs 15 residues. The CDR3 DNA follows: TGCGCCAGCAGCGTCCTTCCGATCTCTGGAAACACCATATATTTT. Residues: CASSVLPISGNTIYF.

CDR3 loop: CASSKPGTALYEQYF. The CDR3 DNA reads as TGTGCCAGCAGTAAACCTGGGACAGCTCTCTACGAGCAGTACTTC. The chain uses TRBV27 and TRBJ2-7; 7 positions agree with TRBD1. The trim removed 5 bases at V and 3 bases at J, leaving 10 bases unmatched. Germline V lookup: CDR1 MNHEY, CDR2 SMNVEV (reference sequence). The CDR3 has 15 amino acids.

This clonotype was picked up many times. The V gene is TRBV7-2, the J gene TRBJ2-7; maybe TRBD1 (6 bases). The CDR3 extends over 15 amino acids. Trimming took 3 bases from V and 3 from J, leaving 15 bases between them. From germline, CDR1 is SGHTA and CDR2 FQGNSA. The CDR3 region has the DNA TGTGCCAGCAGCTTCGTAGGGGGTTCAAGCTACGAGCAGTACTTC. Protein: CASSFVGGSSYEQYF.